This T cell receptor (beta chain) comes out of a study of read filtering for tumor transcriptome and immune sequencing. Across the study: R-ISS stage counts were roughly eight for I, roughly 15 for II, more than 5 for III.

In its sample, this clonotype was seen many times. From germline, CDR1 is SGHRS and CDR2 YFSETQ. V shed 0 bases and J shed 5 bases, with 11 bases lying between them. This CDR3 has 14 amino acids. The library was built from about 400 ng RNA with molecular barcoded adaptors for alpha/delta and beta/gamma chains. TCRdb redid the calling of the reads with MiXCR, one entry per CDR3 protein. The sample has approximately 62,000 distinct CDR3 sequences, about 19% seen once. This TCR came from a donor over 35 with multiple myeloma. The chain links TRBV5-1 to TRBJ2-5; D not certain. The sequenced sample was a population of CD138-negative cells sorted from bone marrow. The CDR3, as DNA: TGCGCCAGCAGCTTGGTCTCCGGTAAGGAGACCCAGTACTTC. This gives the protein CASSLVSGKETQYF.